The 4 T cell receptor beta chains reported below all come from one sample, sequenced in a study of T cells after yellow fever vaccination. TCRdb analysed the 5' RACE reads with MiXCR anew, one entry per CDR3 protein. Of around 47,000 distinct CDR3 sequences in the sample, 6% to 7% were seen once. The sample here was CD8+ T cells not binding an NS4B(214-222) dextramer, sorted from PBMCs, taken 45 days after the yellow fever booster vaccination. The receptors come from a young man who received the YFV17D yellow fever vaccine.

This clonotype was observed a handful of times. The V gene is TRBV5-6, the J gene TRBJ2-7, with D tentatively TRBD2 (6 bases). CDR3 length equals 16 residues. Deletions cut 0 bases from V and 3 bases from J, with 16 bases between. Germline V gives CDR1 SGHDT, CDR2 YYEEEE. CDR3 amino acids: CASSLGGVGPVYEQYF. CDR3 DNA sequence: TGTGCCAGCAGCTTGGGCGGGGTGGGCCCCGTCTACGAGCAGTACTTC.

This clonotype was recorded at least ten times. The chain carries TRBV27 and TRBJ2-7, with D uncertain. This CDR3 comprises 14 residues. V dropped 5 bases and J dropped 2 bases, with 13 bases sitting between them. In germline, CDR1 is MNHEY, CDR2 SMNVEV (reference sequence). The CDR3 DNA reads as TGTGCCAGCAGTGTAAGCAATATGGCCTACGAGCAGTACTTC. Translating it yields CASSVSNMAYEQYF.

This clonotype appeared many times. This chain connects TRBV6-4 to TRBJ2-3, with 8 bases identical to TRBD2. The CDR3 runs 16 residues. The germline gives CDR1 MRHNA, CDR2 SNTAGT. V was clipped by 2 bases and J by 1 base; unmatched bases: 5. The CDR3 loop is CASSDGTSGGTDTQYF. The CDR3 DNA reads as TGTGCCAGCAGTGACGGCACTAGCGGAGGCACAGATACGCAGTATTTT.

This clonotype appeared many times. The J gene is TRBJ2-1, the V gene TRBV4-3, with 7 bases lining up with TRBD2. This CDR3 contains 17 residues. The J segment lost 9 bases and the V segment lost 8 bases, leaving 22 bases of the junction unmatched. Germline CDR1 reads LGHNA; CDR2 reads YSLEER. CDR3 amino acids: CASGRDYPTLGHREQFF. The CDR3, as DNA: TGCGCCAGCGGCAGGGACTATCCCACCCTCGGACATCGTGAGCAGTTCTTC.